This T cell receptor beta chain is drawn from a study of response to subunit inactivated influenza vaccine. In regard to this clonotype: Antigen specificity is unknown.

This CDR3 is 13 amino acids long. The germline gives CDR1 MDHEN, CDR2 SYDVKM. V gave up 8 bases and J gave up 6 bases; unmatched junction bases: 9. Study results and limitations: Authors proposed each seasonal influenza vaccination draws in few new T cells.

TCRdb used MiXCR to reprocess the RT-PCR reads, holding one entry per CDR3 protein. There are approximately 230,000 distinct CDR3 sequences in the sample; less than 15% occur only once, and approximately 8.4% lies in the top ten. This sequence joins TRBV28 and TRBJ2-7; the match to TRBD2 covers 8 bases. Sequences were derived from non-naive T cells sorted from PBMCs, sampled 14 to 15 days before vaccination. This receptor was identified in a man between 50 and 59 years old who received an inactivated influenza vaccine. CDR3 bases: TGTGCCAGCTCCACGGGACTAGTGACCGAGCAGTACTTC. Translated: CASSTGLVTEQYF.